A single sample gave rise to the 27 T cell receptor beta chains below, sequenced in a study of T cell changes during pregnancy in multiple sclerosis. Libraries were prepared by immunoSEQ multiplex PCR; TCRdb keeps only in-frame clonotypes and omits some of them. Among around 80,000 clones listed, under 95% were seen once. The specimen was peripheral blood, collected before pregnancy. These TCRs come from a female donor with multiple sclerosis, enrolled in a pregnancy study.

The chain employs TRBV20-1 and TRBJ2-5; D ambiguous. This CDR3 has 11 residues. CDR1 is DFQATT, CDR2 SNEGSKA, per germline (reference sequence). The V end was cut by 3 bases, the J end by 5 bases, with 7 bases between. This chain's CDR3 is CSASTPETQYF. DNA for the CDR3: TGCAGTGCTAGCACTCCCGAGACCCAGTACTTC.

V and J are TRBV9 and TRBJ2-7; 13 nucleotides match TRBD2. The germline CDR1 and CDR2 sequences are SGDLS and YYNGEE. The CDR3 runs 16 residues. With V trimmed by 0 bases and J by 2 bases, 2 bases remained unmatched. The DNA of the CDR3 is TGTGCCAGCAGCGTAGAGGGGACTAGCGGGGCCTACGAGCAGTACTTC. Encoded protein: CASSVEGTSGAYEQYF. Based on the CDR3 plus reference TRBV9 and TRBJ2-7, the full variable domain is DSGVTQTPKHLITATGQRVTLRCSPRSGDLSVYWYQQSLDQGLQFLIQYYNGEERAKGNILERFSAQQFPDLHSELNLSSLELGDSALYFCASSVEGTSGAYEQYFGPGTRLTVT.

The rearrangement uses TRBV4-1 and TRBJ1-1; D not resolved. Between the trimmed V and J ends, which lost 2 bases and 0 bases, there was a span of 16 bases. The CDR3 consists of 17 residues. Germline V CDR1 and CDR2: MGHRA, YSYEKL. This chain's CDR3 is CASSQPGIKRMNTEAFF. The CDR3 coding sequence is TGCGCCAGCAGCCAACCGGGGATAAAACGGATGAACACTGAAGCTTTCTTT.

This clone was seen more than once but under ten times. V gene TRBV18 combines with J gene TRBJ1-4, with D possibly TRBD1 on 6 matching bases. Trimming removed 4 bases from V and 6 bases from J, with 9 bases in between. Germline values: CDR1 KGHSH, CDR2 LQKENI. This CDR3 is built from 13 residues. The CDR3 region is CASSHRVDEKLFF. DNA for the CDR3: TGTGCCAGCTCACACAGGGTTGATGAAAAACTGTTTTTT.

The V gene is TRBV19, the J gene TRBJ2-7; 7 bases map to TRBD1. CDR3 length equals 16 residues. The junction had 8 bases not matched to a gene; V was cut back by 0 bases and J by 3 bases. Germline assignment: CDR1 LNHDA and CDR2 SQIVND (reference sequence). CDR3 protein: CASSIEWTGGFYEQYF. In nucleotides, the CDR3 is TGTGCCAGTAGTATAGAGTGGACAGGAGGATTCTACGAGCAGTACTTC.

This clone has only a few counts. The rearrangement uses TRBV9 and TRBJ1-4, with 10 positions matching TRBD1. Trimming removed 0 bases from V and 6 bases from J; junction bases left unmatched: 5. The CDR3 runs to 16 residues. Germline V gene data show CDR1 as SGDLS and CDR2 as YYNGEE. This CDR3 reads CASSVDVGTGDEKLFF. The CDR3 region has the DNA TGTGCCAGCAGCGTAGATGTGGGGACAGGGGATGAAAAACTGTTTTTT.

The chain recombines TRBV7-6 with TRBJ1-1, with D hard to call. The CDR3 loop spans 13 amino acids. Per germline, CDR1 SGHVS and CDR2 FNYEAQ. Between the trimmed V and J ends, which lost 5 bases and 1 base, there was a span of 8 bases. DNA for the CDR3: TGTGCCAGCAGCCCTACCGAGAACACTGAAGCTTTCTTT. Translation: CASSPTENTEAFF.

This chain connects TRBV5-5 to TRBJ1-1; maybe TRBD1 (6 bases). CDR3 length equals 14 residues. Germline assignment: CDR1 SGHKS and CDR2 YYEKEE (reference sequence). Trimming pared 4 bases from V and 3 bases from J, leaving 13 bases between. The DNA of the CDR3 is TGTGCCAGCAGCAGGGGGTTATTGGACACTGAAGCTTTCTTT. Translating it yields CASSRGLLDTEAFF.

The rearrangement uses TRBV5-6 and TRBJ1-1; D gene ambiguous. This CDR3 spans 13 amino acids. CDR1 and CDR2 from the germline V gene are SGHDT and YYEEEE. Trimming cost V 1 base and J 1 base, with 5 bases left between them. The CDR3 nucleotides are TGTGCCAGCAGCTTGCCATCGAACACTGAAGCTTTCTTT. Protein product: CASSLPSNTEAFF.

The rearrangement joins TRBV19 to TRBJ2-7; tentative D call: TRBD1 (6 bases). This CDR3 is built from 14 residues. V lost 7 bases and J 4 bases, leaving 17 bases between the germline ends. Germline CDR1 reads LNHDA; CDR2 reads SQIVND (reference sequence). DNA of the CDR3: TGTGCCAGTACACAGGGAAAGTGGGGATACGAGCAGTACTTC. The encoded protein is CASTQGKWGYEQYF.

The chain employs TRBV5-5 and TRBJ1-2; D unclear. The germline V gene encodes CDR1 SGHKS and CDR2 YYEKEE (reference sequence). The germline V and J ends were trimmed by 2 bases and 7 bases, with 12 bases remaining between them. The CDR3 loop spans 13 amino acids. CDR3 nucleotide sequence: TGTGCCAGCAGCTTTGAGGGCGCAGGTGGCTACACCTTC. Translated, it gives CASSFEGAGGYTF.

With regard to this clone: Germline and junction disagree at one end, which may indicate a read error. CDR3 sequence (DNA): TGTGCCAGCAGCTTGGGTATCGAATACTCTACCTTT. Translating gives CASSLGIEYSTF. The genes are TRBV5-6 and TRBJ1-1; D remains unclear. CDR3 length equals 12 residues. The V gene's germline CDR1 is SGHDT and CDR2 YYEEEE.

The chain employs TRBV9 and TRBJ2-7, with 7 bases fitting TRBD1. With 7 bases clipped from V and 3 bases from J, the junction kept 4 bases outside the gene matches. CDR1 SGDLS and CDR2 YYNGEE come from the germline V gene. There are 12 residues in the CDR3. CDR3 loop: CASGGQDYEQYF. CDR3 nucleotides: TGTGCCAGCGGCGGACAGGACTACGAGCAGTACTTC.

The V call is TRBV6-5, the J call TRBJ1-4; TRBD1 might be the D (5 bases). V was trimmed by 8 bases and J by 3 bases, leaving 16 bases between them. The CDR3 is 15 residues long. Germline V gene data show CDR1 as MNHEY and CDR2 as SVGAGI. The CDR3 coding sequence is TGTGCCAGCGCAGCAGGGCGCTCGTCTAATGAAAAACTGTTTTTT. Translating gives CASAAGRSSNEKLFF.

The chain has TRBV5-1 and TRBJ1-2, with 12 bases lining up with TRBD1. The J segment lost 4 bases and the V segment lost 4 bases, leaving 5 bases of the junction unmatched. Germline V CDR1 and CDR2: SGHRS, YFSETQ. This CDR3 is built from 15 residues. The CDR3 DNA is TGCGCCAGCAGCGATGGGACAGGGGGCTTCTATGGCTACACCTTC. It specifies CASSDGTGGFYGYTF.

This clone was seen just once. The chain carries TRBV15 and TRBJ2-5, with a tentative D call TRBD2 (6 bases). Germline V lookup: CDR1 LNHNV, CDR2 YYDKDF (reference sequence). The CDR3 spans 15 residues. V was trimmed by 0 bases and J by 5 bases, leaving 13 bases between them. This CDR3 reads CATSRDLGGWETQYF. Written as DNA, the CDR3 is TGTGCCACCAGCAGAGATTTGGGGGGTTGGGAGACCCAGTACTTC.

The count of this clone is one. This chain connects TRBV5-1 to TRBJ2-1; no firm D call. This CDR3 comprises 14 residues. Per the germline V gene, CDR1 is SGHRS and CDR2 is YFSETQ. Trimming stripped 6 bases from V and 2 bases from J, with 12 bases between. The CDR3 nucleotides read TGCGCCAGCACCTCCCATCTACCCTACAATGAGCAGTTCTTC. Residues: CASTSHLPYNEQFF.

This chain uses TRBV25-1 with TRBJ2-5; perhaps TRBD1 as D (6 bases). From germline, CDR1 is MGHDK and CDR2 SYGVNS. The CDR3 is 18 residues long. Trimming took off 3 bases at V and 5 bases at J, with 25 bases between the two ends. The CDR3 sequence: CASSDRQEGWVNQETQYF. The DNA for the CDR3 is TGTGCCAGCAGTGACCGACAGGAAGGTTGGGTCAATCAGGAGACCCAGTACTTC.

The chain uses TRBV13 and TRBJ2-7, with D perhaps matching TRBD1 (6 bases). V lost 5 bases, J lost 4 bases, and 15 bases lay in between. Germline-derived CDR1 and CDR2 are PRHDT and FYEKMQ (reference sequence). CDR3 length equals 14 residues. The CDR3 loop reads CASSPGQFPYEQYF. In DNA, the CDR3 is TGTGCCAGCAGCCCCGGACAGTTTCCTTACGAGCAGTACTTC.

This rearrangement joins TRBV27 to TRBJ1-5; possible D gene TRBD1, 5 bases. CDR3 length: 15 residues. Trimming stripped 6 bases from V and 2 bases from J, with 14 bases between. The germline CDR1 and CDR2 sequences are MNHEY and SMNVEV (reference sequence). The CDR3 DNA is TGTGCCAGCAGCCCCGGGGGGAGGGGCAATCAGCCCCAGCATTTT. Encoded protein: CASSPGGRGNQPQHF.

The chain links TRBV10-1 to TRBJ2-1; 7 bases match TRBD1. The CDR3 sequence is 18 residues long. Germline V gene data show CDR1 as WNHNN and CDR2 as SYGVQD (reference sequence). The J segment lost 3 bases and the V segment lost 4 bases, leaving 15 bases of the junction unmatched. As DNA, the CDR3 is TGCGCCAGCAGTGGAGGGTTTGGGGACAGCACAAACTACAATGAGCAGTTCTTC. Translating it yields CASSGGFGDSTNYNEQFF.

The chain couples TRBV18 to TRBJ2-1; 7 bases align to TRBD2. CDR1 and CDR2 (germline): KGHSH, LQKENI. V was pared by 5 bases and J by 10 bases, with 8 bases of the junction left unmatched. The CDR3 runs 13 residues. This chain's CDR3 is CASSFTGEGEQFF. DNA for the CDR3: TGTGCCAGCTCATTTACGGGGGAGGGAGAGCAGTTCTTC.

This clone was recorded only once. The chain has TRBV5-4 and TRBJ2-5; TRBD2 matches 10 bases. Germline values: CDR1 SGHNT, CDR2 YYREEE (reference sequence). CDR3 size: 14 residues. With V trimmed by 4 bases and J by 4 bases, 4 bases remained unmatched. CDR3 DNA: TGTGCCAGCAGCCCTAGCGGGGGAGGAGAGACCCAGTACTTC. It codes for CASSPSGGGETQYF.

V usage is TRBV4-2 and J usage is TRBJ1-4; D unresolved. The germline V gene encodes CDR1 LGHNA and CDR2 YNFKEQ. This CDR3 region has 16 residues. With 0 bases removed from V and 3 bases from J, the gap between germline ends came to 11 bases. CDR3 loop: CASSQETGEPNEKLFF. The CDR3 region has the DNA TGTGCCAGCAGCCAAGAGACCGGGGAACCTAATGAAAAACTGTTTTTT.

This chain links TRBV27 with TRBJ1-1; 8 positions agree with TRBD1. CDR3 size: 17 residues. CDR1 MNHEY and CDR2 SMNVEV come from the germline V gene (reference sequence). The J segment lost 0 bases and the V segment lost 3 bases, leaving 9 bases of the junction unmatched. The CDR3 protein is CASSLLDRVGVNTEAFF. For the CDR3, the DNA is TGTGCCAGCAGTTTGTTGGACAGGGTAGGGGTGAACACTGAAGCTTTCTTT.

The CDR3 DNA follows: TGTGCCAGCAGCCCCAGGACAGGGCGAGAGACCCAGTACTTC. This translates into CASSPRTGRETQYF. This sequence joins TRBV14 and TRBJ2-5; TRBD1 matches at 8 bases. Germline V gene sequence: CDR1 SGHDN, CDR2 FVKESK. This CDR3 is built from 14 residues. After removal of 4 bases from V and 4 bases from J, the junction contained 5 bases not matched to a gene. Looking up the rest from reference TRBV14 and TRBJ2-5 gives the full variable domain: EAGVTQFPSHSVIEKGQTVTLRCDPISGHDNLYWYRRVMGKEIKFLLHFVKESKQDESGMPNNRFLAERTGGTYSTLKVQPAELEDSGVYFCASSPRTGRETQYFGPGTRLLVL.

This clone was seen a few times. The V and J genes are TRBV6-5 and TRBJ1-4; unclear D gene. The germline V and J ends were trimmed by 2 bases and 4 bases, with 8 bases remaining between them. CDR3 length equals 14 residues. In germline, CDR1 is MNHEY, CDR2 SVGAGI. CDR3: CASSYARYNEKLFF. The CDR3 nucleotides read TGTGCCAGCAGTTACGCCAGATATAATGAAAAACTGTTTTTT.